This T cell receptor beta chain was captured by sequencing in a study of shared clonotypes between healthy human individuals. Broader study findings: Generation probabilities were higher for clonotypes shared across all four sorted-subset donors than for unshared ones.

Assay: immunoSEQ multiplex PCR; the TCRdb copy retains only in-frame clones and omits some. Here the sample spans around 2.1 million clones, 93% being singletons. The germline gives CDR1 MDHEN, CDR2 SYDVKM. The ends lost 2 bases at V and 3 bases at J; junction bases unmatched: 5. The CDR3 length is 15 residues. Naive CD8 cells comprised CD45RO-negative, CCR7-positively selected cells, excluding terminally differentiated effector memory CD45RA+ cells. Remarks on this clone: The antigen is unknown.

J is TRBJ2-7 and V is TRBV28; 9 bases are a match to TRBD2. Sequencing was performed on naive CD8+ T cells from PBMCs. The receptor comes from a man aged 18-30 years in good health. Some clones in this sample may be carry-over from other donors' samples. CDR3 amino acids: CASSLGTSTDYEQYF. The DNA of the CDR3 is TGTGCCAGCAGTTTAGGGACTAGCACAGACTACGAGCAGTACTTC.